The source of this T cell receptor (beta chain) is a study of blood T cell repertoires in COVID-19. V lost 3 bases and J 8 bases, leaving 20 bases between the germline ends. The CDR3 is 16 amino acids. Germline CDR1 reads SGHDN; CDR2 reads FVKESK. Assay: immunoSEQ multiplex PCR; the TCRdb copy retains only in-frame clones and omits some. The sample has about 210,000 clones, roughly 87% seen once. The sequence was obtained from a man between 18 and 35 years old with acute COVID-19. The V and J genes are TRBV14 and TRBJ2-1; the D gene is possibly TRBD2 (6 bases). The specimen sequenced was PBMCs or T cells enriched from blood (not recorded which). Written as DNA, the CDR3 is TGTGCCAGCAGCCATCTTGTCGGGAGTACATCCCATGAGCAGTTCTTC. It specifies CASSHLVGSTSHEQFF.